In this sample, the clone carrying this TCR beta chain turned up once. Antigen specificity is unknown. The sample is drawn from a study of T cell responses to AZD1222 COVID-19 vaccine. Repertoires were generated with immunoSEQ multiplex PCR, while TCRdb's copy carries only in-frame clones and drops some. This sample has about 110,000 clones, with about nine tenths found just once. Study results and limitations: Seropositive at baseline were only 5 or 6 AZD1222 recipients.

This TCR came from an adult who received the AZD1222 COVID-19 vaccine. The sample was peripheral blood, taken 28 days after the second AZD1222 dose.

CDR3 region: CASSRNRGGAQETQYF. CDR3 in DNA: TGTGCCAGCAGTAGGAACAGAGGGGGGGCCCAAGAGACCCAGTACTTC. The chain combines TRBV7-2 with TRBJ2-5, with D tentatively TRBD2 (7 bases). The length of the CDR3 is 16 residues. Germline loops: CDR1 SGHTA, CDR2 FQGNSA. The germline V and J ends were trimmed by 6 bases and 1 base, with 18 bases remaining between them.